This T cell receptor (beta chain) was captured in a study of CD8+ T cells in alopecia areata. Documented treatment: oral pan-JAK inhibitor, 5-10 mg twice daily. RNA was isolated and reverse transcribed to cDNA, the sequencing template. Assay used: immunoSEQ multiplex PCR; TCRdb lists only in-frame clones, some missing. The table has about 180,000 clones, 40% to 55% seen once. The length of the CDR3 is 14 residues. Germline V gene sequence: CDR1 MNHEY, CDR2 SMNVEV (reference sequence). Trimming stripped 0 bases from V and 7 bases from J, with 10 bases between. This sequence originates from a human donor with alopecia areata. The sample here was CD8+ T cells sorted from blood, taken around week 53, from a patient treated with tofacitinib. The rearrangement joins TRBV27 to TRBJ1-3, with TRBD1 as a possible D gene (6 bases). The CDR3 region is CASSLSTRGNTIYF. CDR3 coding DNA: TGTGCCAGCAGTTTATCGACGAGGGGGAACACCATATATTTT.